The following is a T cell receptor (beta chain) sequence with its context. The CDR3 runs to 14 residues. V lost 7 bases and J 0 bases, leaving 9 bases between the germline ends. Looked up from germline, CDR1 is LNHDA and CDR2 is SQIVND (reference sequence). The data derive from a study of blood T cell repertoires in COVID-19. Study processing details: Reference gene primers were amplified, and this amplification served to estimate nucleated cell counts. The assay was immunoSEQ multiplex PCR, and TCRdb's table has in-frame clones only and misses some. That table gives V, J and clone size, and the DNA gave D and trimming. The sample contains 110,000 to 150,000 clones, around 80% of which appear only once.

What was sequenced was peripheral blood. The gene calls are TRBV19 and TRBJ1-4, with D possibly matching TRBD1 (5 bases). The sequence was obtained from a man aged 55 to 69 with acute or convalescent COVID-19. The CDR3 DNA is TGTGCCAGTAATCAGGGTACAACTAATGAAAAACTGTTTTTT. This translates into CASNQGTTNEKLFF.